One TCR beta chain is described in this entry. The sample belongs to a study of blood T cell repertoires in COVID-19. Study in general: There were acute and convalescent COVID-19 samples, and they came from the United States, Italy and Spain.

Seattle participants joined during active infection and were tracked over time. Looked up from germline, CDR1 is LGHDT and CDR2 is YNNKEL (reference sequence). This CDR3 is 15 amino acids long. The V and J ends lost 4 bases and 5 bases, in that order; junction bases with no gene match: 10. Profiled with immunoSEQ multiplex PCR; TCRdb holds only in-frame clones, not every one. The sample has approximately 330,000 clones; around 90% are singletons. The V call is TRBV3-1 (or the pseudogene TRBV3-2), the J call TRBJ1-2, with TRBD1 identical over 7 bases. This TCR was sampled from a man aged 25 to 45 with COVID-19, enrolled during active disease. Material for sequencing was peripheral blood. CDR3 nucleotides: TGTGCCAGCAGCCCCTCAAGGGGACAGTCGTATGGCTACACCTTC. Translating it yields CASSPSRGQSYGYTF.